Below, 10 T cell receptor beta chains from the same sample are listed, as sequenced in a study of radiotherapy plus CTLA-4 blockade in lung cancer. The protocol was immunoSEQ multiplex PCR, while the TCRdb copy is restricted to in-frame clones and leaves out a portion. The table lists about 77,000 clones, around 74% of them singletons. Material: peripheral blood, obtained from a patient treated with radiotherapy plus ipilimumab. The source is a human donor with non-small cell lung cancer whose response to radiotherapy plus ipilimumab could not be evaluated.

The CDR3 nucleotides are TGTGCCAGCAGCTTGGCCATTTTCAGGGCAGCTAACTATGGCTACACCTTC. Translation gives CASSLAIFRAANYGYTF. The V call is TRBV5-6, the J call TRBJ1-2, with TRBD1 as a possible D gene (5 bases). V lost 0 bases and J 0 bases, leaving 15 bases between the germline ends. This CDR3 is 17 amino acids long. Germline loops: CDR1 SGHDT, CDR2 YYEEEE.

V is TRBV7-8 and J is TRBJ1-1, with D perhaps matching TRBD1 (5 bases). V was clipped by 7 bases and J by 1 base, with 10 bases between them. The CDR3 consists of 13 residues. In germline, CDR1 is SGHVS, CDR2 FQNEAQ. This CDR3 is CASTSDRNTEAFF. CDR3 DNA: TGTGCCAGCACCTCTGACAGGAACACTGAAGCTTTCTTT.

A word on this clone: Other DNA sequences in the sample encode the same CDR3. This chain connects TRBV7-9 to TRBJ1-1, with D possibly being TRBD1 (6 bases). The CDR3 has 13 residues. V shed 4 bases and J shed 2 bases, with 8 bases lying between them. Germline lookup yields CDR1 SEHNR and CDR2 FQNEAQ (reference sequence). In DNA form, the CDR3 reads TGTGCCAGCAGCTCACAGGGTAACACTGAAGCTTTCTTT. Its protein is CASSSQGNTEAFF. The variable domain in full, with the rest retrieved from reference TRBV7-9 and TRBJ1-1, is DTGVSQNPRHKITKRGQNVTFRCDPISEHNRLYWYRQTLGQGPEFLTYFQNEAQLEKSRLLSDRFSAERPKGSFSTLEIQRTEQGDSAMYLCASSSQGNTEAFFGQGTRLTVV.

This chain links TRBV6-6 with TRBJ2-1; TRBD1 is a possible D gene (6 bases). The CDR3 extends over 16 amino acids. The germline gives CDR1 MNHNY, CDR2 SVGAGI (reference sequence). V lost 6 bases, J lost 0 bases, and 15 bases lay in between. DNA of the CDR3: TGTGCCAGCAGCCCGGGACAAACGAGCTCCTACAATGAGCAGTTCTTC. Translated, it gives CASSPGQTSSYNEQFF.

The chain recombines TRBV5-6 with TRBJ2-1, with D possibly TRBD2 on 6 matching bases. V was clipped by 0 bases and J by 3 bases, with 10 bases between them. Germline V gene sequence: CDR1 SGHDT, CDR2 YYEEEE. This CDR3 is 15 amino acids long. CDR3 protein: CASSLERALYNEQFF. The CDR3 nucleotides are TGTGCCAGCAGCTTGGAGCGGGCCCTCTACAATGAGCAGTTCTTC.

The chain links TRBV2 to TRBJ1-2; D possibly corresponds to TRBD1 (5 bases). Germline V CDR1 and CDR2: SNHLY, FYNNEI. The CDR3 loop spans 13 amino acids. The V end was cut by 4 bases, the J end by 2 bases, with 8 bases between. CDR3 sequence (DNA): TGTGCCAGCAGTGTCAAGGGGAACTATGGCTACACCTTC. This sequence encodes CASSVKGNYGYTF.

CDR3 protein: CASRPTSGITDTQYF. CDR3 in DNA: TGTGCCAGCAGACCGACTAGCGGGATCACAGATACGCAGTATTTT. The rearrangement joins TRBV6-5 to TRBJ2-3, with 11 bases matching TRBD2. Germline loops: CDR1 MNHEY, CDR2 SVGAGI. The CDR3 covers 15 residues. J gave up 2 bases and V 6 bases, and 4 bases lay outside the gene matches.

The chain combines TRBV4-2 with TRBJ1-2; TRBD1 might be the D (6 bases). Per the germline V gene, CDR1 is LGHNA and CDR2 is YNFKEQ. The CDR3 consists of 18 residues. Trimming shortened V by 0 bases and J by 3 bases, and 20 bases separated the two germline ends. Written as DNA, the CDR3 is TGTGCCAGCAGCCAAGATAGCATTTTGGATGGGGGCGACTATGGCTACACCTTC. Residues: CASSQDSILDGGDYGYTF.

The DNA of the CDR3 is TGCGCCAGCAGCCCCCAATCATGGGGACACGATGGCTACACCTTC. Translation: CASSPQSWGHDGYTF. This chain connects TRBV5-1 to TRBJ1-2; D might be TRBD1 (6 bases). Per the germline V gene, CDR1 is SGHRS and CDR2 is YFSETQ. This CDR3 contains 15 residues. Trimming removed 4 bases from V and 6 bases from J, with 19 bases in between.

V gene TRBV4-1 combines with J gene TRBJ2-3, with 9 positions matching TRBD2. CDR1 and CDR2 (germline): MGHRA, YSYEKL. The CDR3 has 19 residues. V trimming: 2 bases; J trimming: 6 bases; junction bases outside the gene matches: 18. The CDR3 region is CASSQIPYPRGGARDTQYF. CDR3 DNA: TGCGCCAGCAGCCAAATTCCCTACCCTCGCGGGGGGGCAAGGGATACGCAGTATTTT.